This T cell receptor (beta chain) was sequenced in a study of shared clonotypes between healthy human individuals. Data came from immunoSEQ multiplex PCR; TCRdb stores just in-frame clones and leaves some out. The sample lists roughly 2.2 million clones; 90% to 95% were seen once. The source of this sequence is a man aged 18 to 29 in good health. Some clones in this sample may be carry-over from other donors' samples. Material for sequencing was naive CD4+ T cells from PBMCs. Subset described: CD45RA+ positively selected.

The chain's CDR3 is CASRKQISNQPQHF. The CDR3 coding sequence is TGTGCCAGCAGGAAACAGATTAGCAATCAGCCCCAGCATTTT. The J gene is TRBJ1-5, the V gene TRBV6-6; D is uncertain. Germline-derived CDR1 and CDR2 are MNHNY and SVGAGI (reference sequence). The CDR3 sequence is 14 residues long. Trimming took off 6 bases at V and 0 bases at J, with 9 bases between the two ends.